One T cell receptor (beta chain) is described in this entry. V shed 3 bases and J 4 bases; nucleotides not matched to a gene: 6. Germline values: CDR1 LGHNA, CDR2 YSLEER. The CDR3 consists of 15 residues. The data derive from a study of control samples from healthy donors and cancer patients. Produced via immunoSEQ multiplex PCR; TCRdb's table is partial and in-frame only. The sample holds roughly 68,000 clones, about 83% seen once. Sequencing used blood. The genes are TRBV4-3 and TRBJ1-3; 7 nucleotides match TRBD1. The source of this sequence is a man aged 55 to 69 in good health. The CDR3 DNA follows: TGCGCCAGCAGCCAGGCTACAGGGGTAGGAAACACCATATATTTT. The encoded protein is CASSQATGVGNTIYF.